The clone carrying this T cell receptor (beta chain) was counted only a few times. Its antigen is unknown. Conversion of TCR transcripts into cDNA relied on 5'RACE template switching, which added a universal primer site and UMIs. TCRdb reanalysed the 5' RACE reads using MiXCR and keeps one entry per CDR3 protein. Here the sample spans 550,000 to 750,000 distinct CDR3 sequences, roughly 13% being singletons. This CDR3 spans 14 amino acids. Germline CDR1 and CDR2: GTSNPN and SVGIG (reference sequence). Trimming cost V 5 bases and J 6 bases; bases outside gene matches: 4. This specimen comes from a study of T cells after yellow fever vaccination. Whole-study results and caveats: Once the booster was given, most primary-vaccination clones reappeared, at roughly 96% for CD4 and over 70% for CD8. Faster peaking, at day 5 versus 15, marked a secondary response that was weaker. Repertoires sorted by FACS could include abundant clonotypes that are contaminants from the bulk population.

Specimen: PBMCs, collected on the day of the yellow fever booster vaccination. The chain links TRBV30 to TRBJ2-2, with TRBD2 matching over 12 bases. This TCR was recovered from a man aged 25 to 45 who received the YFV17D yellow fever vaccine. The CDR3 coding sequence is TGTGCCTGGGAGACTAGCGGGAGTTCCGGGGAGCTGTTTTTT. Its translation: CAWETSGSSGELFF.